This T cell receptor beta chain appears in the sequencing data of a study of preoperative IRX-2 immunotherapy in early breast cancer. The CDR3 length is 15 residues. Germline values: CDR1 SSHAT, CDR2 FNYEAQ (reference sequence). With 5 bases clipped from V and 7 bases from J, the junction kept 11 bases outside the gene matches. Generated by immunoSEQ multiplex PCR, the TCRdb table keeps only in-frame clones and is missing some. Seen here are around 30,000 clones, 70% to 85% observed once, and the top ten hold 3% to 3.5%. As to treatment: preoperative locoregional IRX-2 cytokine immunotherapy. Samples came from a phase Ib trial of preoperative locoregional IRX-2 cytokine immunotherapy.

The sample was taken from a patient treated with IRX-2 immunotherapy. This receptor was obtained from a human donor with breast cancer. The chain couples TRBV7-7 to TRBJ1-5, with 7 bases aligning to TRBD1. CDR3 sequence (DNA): TGTGCCAGCAGCCCTCACCCAGACAGGGAGCAGCCCCAGCATTTT. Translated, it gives CASSPHPDREQPQHF.